One TCR beta chain is described in this entry. Trimming took off 6 bases at V and 1 base at J, with 12 bases between the two ends. This CDR3 region has 14 residues. CDR1 is KGHSH, CDR2 LQKENI, per germline. Study processing details: Cell counts per sample came from amplifying reference gene primers. TCRdb keeps only in-frame clones here, not all; method: immunoSEQ multiplex PCR. That table is the source of V, J and clone size, and D and trimming were worked out from the DNA. This sample has around 300,000 clones, with approximately 83% found just once. This specimen belongs to a study of blood T cell repertoires in COVID-19. In the study overall: Samples of COVID-19 (acute and convalescent) were obtained from the United States, Italy and Spain.

Sequenced material: peripheral blood. The TCR sequence derives from a woman aged 25 to 45 who had recovered from COVID-19. V is TRBV18 and J is TRBJ1-1; D may be TRBD1 (6 bases). The CDR3 region has the DNA TGTGCCAGCTCCCGGGACACCGGGAACACTGAAGCTTTCTTT. This translates into CASSRDTGNTEAFF.